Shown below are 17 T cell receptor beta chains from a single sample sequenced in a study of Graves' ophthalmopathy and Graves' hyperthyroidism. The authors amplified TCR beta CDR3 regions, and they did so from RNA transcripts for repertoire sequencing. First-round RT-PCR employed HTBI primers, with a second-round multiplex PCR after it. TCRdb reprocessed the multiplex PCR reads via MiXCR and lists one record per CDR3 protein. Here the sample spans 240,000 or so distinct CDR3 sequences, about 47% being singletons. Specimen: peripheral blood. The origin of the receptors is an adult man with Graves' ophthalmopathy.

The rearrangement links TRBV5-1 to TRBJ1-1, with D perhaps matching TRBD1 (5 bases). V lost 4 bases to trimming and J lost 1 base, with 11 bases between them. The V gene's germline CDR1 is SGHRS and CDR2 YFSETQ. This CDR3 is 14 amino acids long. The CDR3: CASSNQGGNTEAFF. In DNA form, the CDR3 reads TGCGCCAGCAGCAACCAGGGCGGGAACACTGAAGCTTTCTTT.

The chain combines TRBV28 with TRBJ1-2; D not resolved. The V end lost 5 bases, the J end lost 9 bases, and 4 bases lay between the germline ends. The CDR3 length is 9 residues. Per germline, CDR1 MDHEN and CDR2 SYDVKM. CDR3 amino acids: CASSPSYTF. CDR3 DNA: TGTGCCAGCAGTCCGAGCTACACCTTC.

The CDR3 DNA reads TGTGCCAGCAGTTTCTCCCTTGAAGAGACCCAGTACTTC. This encodes CASSFSLEETQYF. The chain links TRBV28 to TRBJ2-5, with D uncertain. The CDR3 contains 13 residues. Germline CDR1 MDHEN, CDR2 SYDVKM. V gave up 3 bases and J gave up 3 bases, with 8 bases separating them.

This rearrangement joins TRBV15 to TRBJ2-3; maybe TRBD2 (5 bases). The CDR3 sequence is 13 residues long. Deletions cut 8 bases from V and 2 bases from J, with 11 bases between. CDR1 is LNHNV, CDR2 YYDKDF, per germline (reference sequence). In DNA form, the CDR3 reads TGTGCCACCGCTATGGACTTCACAGATACGCAGTATTTT. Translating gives CATAMDFTDTQYF.

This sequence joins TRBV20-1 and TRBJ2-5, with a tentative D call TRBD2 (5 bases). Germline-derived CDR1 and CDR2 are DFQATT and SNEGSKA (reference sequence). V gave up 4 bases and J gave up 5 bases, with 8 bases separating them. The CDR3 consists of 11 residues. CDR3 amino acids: CSAIQRETQYF. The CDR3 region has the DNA TGCAGTGCTATTCAGCGGGAGACCCAGTACTTC.

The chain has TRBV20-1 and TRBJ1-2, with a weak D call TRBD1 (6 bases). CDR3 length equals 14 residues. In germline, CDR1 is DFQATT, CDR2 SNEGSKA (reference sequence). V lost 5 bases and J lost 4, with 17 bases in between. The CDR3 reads CSAGGGGDTYGYTF. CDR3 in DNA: TGCAGTGCTGGGGGCGGGGGAGACACCTATGGCTACACCTTC.

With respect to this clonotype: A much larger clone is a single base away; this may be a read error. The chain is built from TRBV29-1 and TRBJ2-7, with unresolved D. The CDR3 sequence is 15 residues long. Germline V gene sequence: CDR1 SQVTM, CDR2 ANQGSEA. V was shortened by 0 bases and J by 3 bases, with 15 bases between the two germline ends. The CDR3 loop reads CSVEEGFSAYYEQYF. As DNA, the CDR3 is TGCAGCGTTGAAGAAGGGTTCTCCGCGTACTACGAGCAGTACTTC.

This chain's CDR3 is CASSIEGTGLLEQYF. The CDR3 DNA reads as TGTGCCAGTAGTATAGAGGGGACAGGGTTACTCGAGCAGTACTTC. The V call is TRBV19, the J call TRBJ2-7; 9 positions agree with TRBD1. The CDR3 runs 15 residues. Unmatched junction bases numbered 6, after V lost 0 bases and J lost 6 bases. Germline CDR1 reads LNHDA; CDR2 reads SQIVND (reference sequence).

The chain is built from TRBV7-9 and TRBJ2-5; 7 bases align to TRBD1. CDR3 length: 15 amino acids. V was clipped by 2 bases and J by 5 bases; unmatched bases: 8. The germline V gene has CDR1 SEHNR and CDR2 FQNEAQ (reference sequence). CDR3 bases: TGTGCCAGCAGCTTACCAACTAGGGGGCGGGAGACCCAGTACTTC. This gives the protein CASSLPTRGRETQYF.

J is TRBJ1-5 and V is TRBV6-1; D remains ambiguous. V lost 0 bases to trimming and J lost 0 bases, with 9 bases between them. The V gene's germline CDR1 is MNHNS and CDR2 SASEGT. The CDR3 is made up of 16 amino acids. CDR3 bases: TGTGCCAGCAGTGAAGCGGGCCAGATTAGCAATCAGCCCCAGCATTTT. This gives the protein CASSEAGQISNQPQHF.

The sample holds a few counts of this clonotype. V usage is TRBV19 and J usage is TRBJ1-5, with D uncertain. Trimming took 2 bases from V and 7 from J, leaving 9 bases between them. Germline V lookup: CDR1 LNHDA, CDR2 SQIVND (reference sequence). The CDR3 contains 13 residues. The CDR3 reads CASSIITSQPQHF. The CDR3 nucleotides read TGTGCCAGTAGTATAATAACCAGCCAGCCCCAGCATTTT.

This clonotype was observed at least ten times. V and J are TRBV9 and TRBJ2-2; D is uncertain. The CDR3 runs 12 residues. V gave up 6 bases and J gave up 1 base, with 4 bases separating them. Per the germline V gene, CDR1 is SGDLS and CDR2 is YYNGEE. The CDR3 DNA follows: TGTGCCAGCAACGGGAACACCGGGGAGCTGTTTTTT. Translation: CASNGNTGELFF. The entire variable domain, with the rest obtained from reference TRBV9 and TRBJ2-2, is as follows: DSGVTQTPKHLITATGQRVTLRCSPRSGDLSVYWYQQSLDQGLQFLIQYYNGEERAKGNILERFSAQQFPDLHSELNLSSLELGDSALYFCASNGNTGELFFGEGSRLTVL.

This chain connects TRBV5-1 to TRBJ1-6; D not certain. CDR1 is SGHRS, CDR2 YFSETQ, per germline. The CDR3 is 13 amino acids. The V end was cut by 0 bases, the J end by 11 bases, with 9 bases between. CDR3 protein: CASSLGGSPPLHF. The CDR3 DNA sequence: TGCGCCAGCAGCTTGGGTGGGAGCCCACCCCTCCACTTT.

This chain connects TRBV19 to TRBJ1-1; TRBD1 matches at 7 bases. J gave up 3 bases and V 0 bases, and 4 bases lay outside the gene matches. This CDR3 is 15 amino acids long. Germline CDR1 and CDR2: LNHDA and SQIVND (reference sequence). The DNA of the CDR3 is TGTGCCAGTAGTATAGACAGGGGGGTGGACACTGAAGCTTTCTTT. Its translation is CASSIDRGVDTEAFF.

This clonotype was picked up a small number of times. The CDR3 DNA is TGCAGTGCCCGGGGGCGATCAAGTGAGAACTATGGCTACACCTTC. Translating it yields CSARGRSSENYGYTF. The V call is TRBV20-1, the J call TRBJ1-2, with a possible D match to TRBD1 (6 bases). Trimming took off 6 bases at V and 2 bases at J, with 19 bases between the two ends. This CDR3 has 15 amino acids. Germline CDR1 DFQATT, CDR2 SNEGSKA (reference sequence).

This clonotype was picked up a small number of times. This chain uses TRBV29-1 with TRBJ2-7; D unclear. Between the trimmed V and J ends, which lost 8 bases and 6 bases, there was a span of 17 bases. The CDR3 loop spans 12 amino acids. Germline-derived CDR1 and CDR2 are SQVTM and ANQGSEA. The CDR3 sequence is CSFYLLSGEQYF. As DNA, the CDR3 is TGCAGCTTTTATCTTTTATCGGGCGAGCAGTACTTC.

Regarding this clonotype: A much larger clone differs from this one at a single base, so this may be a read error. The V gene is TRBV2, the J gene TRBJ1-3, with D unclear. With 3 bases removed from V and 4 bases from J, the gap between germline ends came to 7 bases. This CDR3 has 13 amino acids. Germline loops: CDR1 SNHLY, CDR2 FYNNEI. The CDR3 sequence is CASSESKGNTIYF. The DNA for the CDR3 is TGTGCCAGCAGTGAGTCGAAGGGAAACACCATATATTTT.